These 24 T cell receptor beta chains originate from one sample sequenced in a study of cytomegalovirus exposure and HLA in healthy donors. The repertoire was sequenced with immunoSEQ multiplex PCR; TCRdb's copy has only in-frame clones and lacks some. The sample records roughly 350,000 clones, roughly 88% being singletons. The source material was PBMCs. The receptors derive from a woman younger than 30 in good health and CMV-seronegative.

The chain employs TRBV5-1 and TRBJ1-3, with 7 positions matching TRBD1. Germline CDR1 SGHRS, CDR2 YFSETQ. The CDR3 runs to 17 residues. J gave up 0 bases and V 3 bases, and 9 bases lay outside the gene matches. The CDR3: CASSSGGQTSSGNTIYF. CDR3 nucleotide sequence: TGCGCCAGCAGCTCCGGGGGACAGACCAGCTCTGGAAACACCATATATTTT.

This clone came up once. V usage is TRBV5-4 and J usage is TRBJ2-1; TRBD2 agrees at 11 bases. This CDR3 region has 16 residues. Trimming removed 3 bases from V and 6 bases from J; junction bases left unmatched: 8. Looked up from germline, CDR1 is SGHNT and CDR2 is YYREEE (reference sequence). DNA for the CDR3: TGTGCCAGCAGCTGGAGTTGGACTAGCGGGCGCAATGAGCAGTTCTTC. Translated, it gives CASSWSWTSGRNEQFF.

This clone occurred once. The genes are TRBV5-1 and TRBJ2-7; tentative D call: TRBD1 (6 bases). Germline loops: CDR1 SGHRS, CDR2 YFSETQ. This CDR3 has 14 amino acids. V lost 1 base and J 3 bases, leaving 11 bases between the germline ends. The CDR3 sequence is CASSLSGQVYEQYF. DNA for the CDR3: TGCGCCAGCAGCTTGTCGGGACAAGTCTACGAGCAGTACTTC.

This clone has only a few counts. The J gene is TRBJ1-1, the V gene TRBV11-2; TRBD1 agrees at 8 bases. CDR3 length: 14 amino acids. Trimming took 5 bases from V and 5 from J; bases not matched to a gene: 7. The V gene's germline CDR1 is SGHAT and CDR2 FQNNGV. CDR3 sequence reads: CASSLVTGETEAFF. The CDR3 nucleotides read TGTGCCAGCAGCCTTGTGACAGGGGAGACTGAAGCTTTCTTT.

The chain couples TRBV7-9 to TRBJ2-1, with 8 bases lining up with TRBD2. The ends lost 5 bases at V and 2 bases at J; junction bases unmatched: 5. Germline V CDR1 and CDR2: SEHNR, FQNEAQ (reference sequence). This CDR3 has 15 residues. The CDR3 loop is CASSQAGLAYNEQFF. The CDR3 nucleotides read TGTGCCAGCAGCCAGGCGGGACTAGCCTACAATGAGCAGTTCTTC.

This clone was picked up a small number of times. The rearrangement uses TRBV28 and TRBJ2-2; possibly TRBD2 for D (6 bases). Germline V lookup: CDR1 MDHEN, CDR2 SYDVKM. The V and J ends lost 3 bases and 4 bases respectively, with 15 bases between them. This CDR3 has 16 amino acids. The CDR3 here is CASSFDPGAGTGELFF. The CDR3 DNA reads TGTGCCAGCAGTTTCGATCCGGGAGCTGGCACCGGGGAGCTGTTTTTT.

This clone has just one count. The chain is built from TRBV5-1 and TRBJ2-1; 8 positions agree with TRBD1. CDR3 length equals 15 residues. CDR1 and CDR2 from the germline V gene are SGHRS and YFSETQ. V lost 2 bases and J lost 4; bases outside the gene matches: 5. CDR3 nucleotides: TGCGCCAGCAGCTTACCAGGGGGCCCGTACAATGAGCAGTTCTTC. Translating it yields CASSLPGGPYNEQFF.

This rearrangement joins TRBV18 to TRBJ2-2, with 10 bases lining up with TRBD1. The germline V gene has CDR1 KGHSH and CDR2 LQKENI. The CDR3 is 15 residues long. V trimming: 3 bases; J trimming: 4 bases; junction bases outside the gene matches: 2. The chain's CDR3 is CASSPRTGGTGELFF. CDR3 DNA sequence: TGTGCCAGCTCACCTCGGACAGGGGGCACCGGGGAGCTGTTTTTT.

The chain carries TRBV4-2 and TRBJ2-6, with 9 bases lining up with TRBD1. Trimming took 2 bases from V and 4 from J; bases not matched to a gene: 12. Germline-derived CDR1 and CDR2 are LGHNA and YNFKEQ. This CDR3 contains 19 residues. CDR3 protein: CASSQFIPGTGSGANVLTF. CDR3 in DNA: TGTGCCAGCAGCCAATTCATCCCCGGGACAGGGTCAGGGGCCAACGTCCTGACTTTC.

The V and J genes are TRBV11-2 and TRBJ2-7; 9 bases are a match to TRBD2. The germline V gene encodes CDR1 SGHAT and CDR2 FQNNGV. This CDR3 comprises 14 residues. The V and J ends lost 5 bases and 2 bases, in that order; junction bases with no gene match: 4. The CDR3 sequence: CASSVSGRTYEQYF. CDR3 coding DNA: TGTGCCAGCAGCGTGAGCGGGAGGACCTACGAGCAGTACTTC.

The J gene is TRBJ1-5, the V gene TRBV7-6; D is unresolved. V dropped 5 bases and J dropped 2 bases, with 16 bases sitting between them. This CDR3 spans 16 amino acids. Germline CDR1 and CDR2: SGHVS and FNYEAQ. DNA for the CDR3: TGTGCCAGCAGCCCCAGCACGGGTTTTGGCAATCAGCCCCAGCATTTT. Protein: CASSPSTGFGNQPQHF.

The genes are TRBV19 and TRBJ1-1; D is unresolved. Germline V gene lookup returns CDR1 LNHDA and CDR2 SQIVND (reference sequence). V was cut by 7 bases and J by 4 bases, with 7 bases left in between. CDR3 size: 11 residues. CDR3 nucleotides: TGTGCCAGTACCCCGGGCACTGAAGCTTTCTTT. It codes for CASTPGTEAFF.

The rearrangement links TRBV5-4 to TRBJ2-2; 8 bases fit TRBD2. The CDR3 loop spans 15 amino acids. Germline-derived CDR1 and CDR2 are SGHNT and YYREEE (reference sequence). The ends lost 3 bases at V and 1 base at J; junction bases unmatched: 2. The CDR3 sequence: CASSYTSGNTGELFF. In DNA form, the CDR3 reads TGTGCCAGCAGCTACACTAGCGGGAACACCGGGGAGCTGTTTTTT.

A single count supports this clone. This sequence joins TRBV7-2 and TRBJ2-3; a possible D gene is TRBD1 (6 bases). Trimming took off 5 bases at V and 2 bases at J, with 14 bases between the two ends. In germline, CDR1 is SGHTA, CDR2 FQGNSA. The CDR3 has 15 residues. The CDR3 nucleotides read TGTGCCAGCAGCGTACAGGGATTGATCACAGATACGCAGTATTTT. Its protein is CASSVQGLITDTQYF.

The chain employs TRBV7-3 and TRBJ2-7; weak D call: TRBD1 (6 bases). This CDR3 is built from 14 residues. The germline CDR1 and CDR2 sequences are SGHTA and FQGTGA. Trimming left V 5 bases short and J 5 bases short, with 16 bases between. CDR3 residues: CASSATGWADEQYF. The CDR3, as DNA: TGTGCCAGCAGCGCCACAGGGTGGGCCGACGAGCAGTACTTC.

The J gene is TRBJ2-1, the V gene TRBV18; 9 positions agree with TRBD1. Per germline, CDR1 KGHSH and CDR2 LQKENI. Trimming at V came to 5 bases and at J to 4 bases, leaving 15 bases not matched to a gene. The CDR3 sequence is 18 residues long. CDR3 DNA sequence: TGTGCCAGCTCATCCAGGGACAGGGTTATCGGGCAATACAATGAGCAGTTCTTC. This translates into CASSSRDRVIGQYNEQFF.

The genes are TRBV5-1 and TRBJ1-1; D may be TRBD1 (5 bases). This CDR3 region has 14 residues. Per germline, CDR1 SGHRS and CDR2 YFSETQ. V lost 4 bases and J lost 3, with 13 bases in between. Here the CDR3 reads CASSPQGGDTEAFF. The CDR3 coding sequence is TGCGCCAGCAGCCCCCAGGGAGGGGACACTGAAGCTTTCTTT. Full variable domain (outside the CDR3, taken from reference TRBV5-1 and TRBJ1-1): KAGVTQTPRYLIKTRGQQVTLSCSPISGHRSVSWYQQTPGQGLQFLFEYFSETQRNKGNFPGRFSGRQFSNSRSEMNVSTLELGDSALYLCASSPQGGDTEAFFGQGTRLTVV.

This clone has only one observation. The chain is built from TRBV27 and TRBJ1-1; 7 nucleotides line up with TRBD1. Unmatched junction bases numbered 10, after V lost 6 bases and J lost 0 bases. This CDR3 has 16 residues. Germline V gene data show CDR1 as MNHEY and CDR2 as SMNVEV (reference sequence). The CDR3 nucleotides read TGTGCCAGCAGCCGACAGGGATTAAACCTGAACACTGAAGCTTTCTTT. Translation: CASSRQGLNLNTEAFF.

This chain joins TRBV2 and TRBJ2-2; 8 bases align to TRBD2. V dropped 6 bases and J dropped 2; count of bases not matched to a gene: 2. The CDR3 extends over 14 amino acids. Germline V gene data show CDR1 as SNHLY and CDR2 as FYNNEI. The CDR3 coding sequence is TGTGCCAGCAGAGGGACTAGTAACACCGGGGAGCTGTTTTTT. It encodes CASRGTSNTGELFF.

V gene TRBV5-4 combines with J gene TRBJ1-1, with D uncertain. The CDR3 covers 14 residues. Germline V gene sequence: CDR1 SGHNT, CDR2 YYREEE (reference sequence). The germline V and J ends were trimmed by 0 bases and 0 bases, with 6 bases remaining between them. CDR3 sequence: CASSLDGVNTEAFF. The DNA of the CDR3 is TGTGCCAGCAGCTTGGACGGGGTGAACACTGAAGCTTTCTTT. The whole variable domain, filled in from reference TRBV5-4 and TRBJ1-1, reads ETGVTQSPTHLIKTRGQQVTLRCSSQSGHNTVSWYQQALGQGPQFIFQYYREEENGRGNFPPRFSGLQFPNYSSELNVNALELDDSALYLCASSLDGVNTEAFFGQGTRLTVV.

This rearrangement joins TRBV7-8 to TRBJ2-1; 11 nucleotides line up with TRBD2. The trim removed 5 bases at V and 5 bases at J, leaving 8 bases unmatched. CDR1 and CDR2 (germline): SGHVS, FQNEAQ. This CDR3 is built from 16 residues. CDR3 in amino acids: CASSVGGLAANNEQFF. CDR3 nucleotide sequence: TGTGCCAGCAGCGTAGGGGGACTAGCGGCTAACAATGAGCAGTTCTTC.

This rearrangement joins TRBV9 to TRBJ2-7, with 7 nucleotides matching TRBD2. CDR3 length equals 13 residues. J lost 4 bases, V lost 6 bases, and 7 bases had no gene match. Germline CDR1 and CDR2: SGDLS and YYNGEE. CDR3 loop: CASNPGGGYEQYF. The CDR3 DNA sequence: TGTGCCAGCAATCCGGGAGGCGGGTACGAGCAGTACTTC.

The chain is built from TRBV4-3 and TRBJ1-2; D uncertain. The CDR3 spans 16 residues. CDR1 LGHNA and CDR2 YSLEER come from the germline V gene. V was trimmed by 0 bases and J by 4 bases, leaving 15 bases between them. The CDR3 region is CASSQDQAVVSYGYTF. CDR3 nucleotides: TGCGCCAGCAGCCAAGACCAGGCAGTCGTTAGCTATGGCTACACCTTC.

This chain uses TRBV5-1 with TRBJ2-3; the D gene is possibly TRBD1 (5 bases). Trimming took 5 bases from V and 0 from J, leaving 16 bases between them. The CDR3 is 16 amino acids. The V gene's germline CDR1 is SGHRS and CDR2 YFSETQ. The CDR3 DNA reads TGCGCCAGCAGTTATGCCAGGGCGTCTAGCACAGATACGCAGTATTTT. Residues: CASSYARASSTDTQYF.